The clone carrying this TCR beta chain showed up just a few times. This sample was taken from a study of T-cell reconstitution after alpha-beta-depleted transplantation in children. During its preparation, the TCRbeta library received unique molecular identifiers. From the PCR reads, TCRdb called clonotypes with MiXCR, one entry per CDR3 protein. The repertoire holds about 540,000 distinct CDR3 sequences, with approximately 16% as singletons. CDR3 size: 13 residues. V lost 4 bases and J 10 bases, leaving 14 bases between the germline ends. CDR1 is SGHTA and CDR2 is FQGTGA in the germline V gene. The gene calls are TRBV7-3 and TRBJ2-1; no definite D call. The input for sequencing was PBMCs from the stem cell graft donor, taken from the stem cell graft. This clonotype was sampled from a human donor who donated a stem cell graft to a child with acute lymphoblastic leukemia. CDR3 amino acids: CASSSRSRAEQFF. The CDR3 DNA follows: TGTGCCAGCAGCTCCCGTAGCCGCGCGGAGCAGTTCTTC.